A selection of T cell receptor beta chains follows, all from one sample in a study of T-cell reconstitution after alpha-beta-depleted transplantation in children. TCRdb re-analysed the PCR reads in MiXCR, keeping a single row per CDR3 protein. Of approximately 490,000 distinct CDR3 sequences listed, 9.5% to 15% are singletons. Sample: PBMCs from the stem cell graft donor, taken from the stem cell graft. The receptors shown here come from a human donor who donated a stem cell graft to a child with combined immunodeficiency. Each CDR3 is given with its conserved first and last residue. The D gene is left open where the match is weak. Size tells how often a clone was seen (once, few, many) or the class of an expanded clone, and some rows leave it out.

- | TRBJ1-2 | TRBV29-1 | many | CSVERQETNYGYTF | TGCAGCGTTGAGAGACAGGAGACTAACTATGGCTACACCTTC
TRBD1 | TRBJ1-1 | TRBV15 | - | CATSRGSGQGNTEAFF | TGTGCCACCAGCAGAGGATCTGGACAGGGGAACACTGAAGCTTTCTTT
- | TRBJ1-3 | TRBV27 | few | CASSLTRRPGNTIYF | TGTGCCAGCAGTTTAACGAGGCGCCCTGGAAACACCATATATTTT
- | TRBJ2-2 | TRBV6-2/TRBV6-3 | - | CASNTAVTGELFF | TGTGCCAGTAACACGGCAGTCACCGGGGAGCTGTTTTTT
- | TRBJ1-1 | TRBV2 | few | CASRGDTEAFF | TGTGCCAGCAGAGGGGACACTGAAGCTTTCTTT
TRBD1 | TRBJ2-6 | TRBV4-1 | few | CASSQDPTGGFGANVLTF | TGCGCCAGCAGCCAAGATCCGACAGGGGGCTTTGGGGCCAACGTCCTGACTTTC
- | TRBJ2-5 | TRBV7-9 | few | CASSLAGDTYF | TGTGCCAGCAGCTTAGCGGGGGACACGTACTTC
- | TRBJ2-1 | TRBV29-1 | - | CSVDEGILFDNEQFF | TGCAGCGTTGATGAAGGGATACTGTTTGACAATGAGCAGTTCTTC
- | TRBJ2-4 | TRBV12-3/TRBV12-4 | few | CASSLSALGIQYF | TGTGCCAGCAGTTTATCGGCCCTTGGCATTCAGTACTTC
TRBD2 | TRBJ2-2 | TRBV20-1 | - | CSALGLAGPSNTGELFF | TGCAGTGCCCTGGGACTAGCGGGACCTTCGAACACCGGGGAGCTGTTTTTT